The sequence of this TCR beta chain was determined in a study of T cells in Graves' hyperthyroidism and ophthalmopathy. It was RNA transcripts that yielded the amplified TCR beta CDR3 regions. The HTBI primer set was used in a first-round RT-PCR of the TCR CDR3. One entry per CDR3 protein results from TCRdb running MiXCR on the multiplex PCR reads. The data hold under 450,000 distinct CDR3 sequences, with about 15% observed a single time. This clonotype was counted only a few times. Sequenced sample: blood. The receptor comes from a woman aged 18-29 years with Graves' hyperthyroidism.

The DNA of the CDR3 is TGTGCCAGCAACATCGACGGCACCGGGGAGCTGTTTTTT. Its protein is CASNIDGTGELFF. The chain is built from TRBV12-3 or TRBV12-4 and TRBJ2-2; D unclear. Between the trimmed V and J ends, which lost 7 bases and 4 bases, there was a span of 10 bases. This CDR3 has 13 residues.